The TCR beta chain described here comes from a study of shared clonotypes between healthy human individuals. General study points: The researchers took only blood, and tissue repertoires probably look different.

As for this clone: Its antigen is unidentified.

Every subset had its genomic DNA shared out evenly among several immunoSEQ plates. What was sequenced on ten immunoSEQ deep assay plates was unsorted PBMC DNA. The assay was immunoSEQ multiplex PCR, and TCRdb's table has in-frame clones only and misses some. The repertoire holds approximately 500,000 clones, with approximately 78% as singletons. The CDR3 runs to 16 residues. J lost 1 base, V lost 4 bases, and 9 bases had no gene match. CDR1 and CDR2 (germline): WNHNN, SYGVQD (reference sequence). Every contributor of samples was a Caucasian grown-up residing in Nashville, Tennessee. Input material: PBMCs. This chain joins TRBV10-1 and TRBJ1-2, with 7 bases identical to TRBD1. The TCR was taken from a woman aged 40 to 50 in good health. Some clones in this sample may be carry-over from other donors' samples. CDR3 loop: CASSVRQGVFNYGYTF. DNA for the CDR3: TGCGCCAGCAGTGTACGGCAGGGGGTTTTTAACTATGGCTACACCTTC.